The entry below describes one T cell receptor beta chain. The sample originates from a study of blood T cell repertoires in COVID-19. Study context: Italy, Spain and the United States were the sources of the convalescent and acute COVID-19 samples. The cDNA or gDNA used as material had been derived from T cells, B-cell-depleted T cells, or PBMCs.

Methods used by the authors: Nucleated cell number was recorded as an estimate derived from reference gene primer amplification. TCRdb keeps only in-frame clones here, not all; method: immunoSEQ multiplex PCR. That table gives V, J and clone size, and the DNA gave D and trimming. The table records 150,000 to 200,000 clones, 79% of them present only once. Trimming took 1 base from V and 2 from J, leaving 6 bases between them. CDR3 length: 14 residues. Germline V gene lookup returns CDR1 LNHDA and CDR2 SQIVND (reference sequence). Seattle patient enrollment occurred during active infection, with longitudinal follow-up thereafter.

The gene calls are TRBV19 and TRBJ2-1; a weak D match, TRBD1 (6 bases). Sequencing input: peripheral blood. The receptor was derived from a woman aged 55-69 years with COVID-19, enrolled during active disease. This CDR3 reads CASSIGQAYNEQFF. In DNA, the CDR3 is TGTGCCAGTAGTATAGGACAGGCCTACAATGAGCAGTTCTTC.